A single sample is the source of the 9 T cell receptor beta chains below, sequenced in a study of graft-versus-host responses after intestinal transplantation. The data were produced by immunoSEQ multiplex PCR, yet TCRdb's version contains in-frame clones alone and is incomplete. This sample carries about 23,000 clones, roughly 90% of them seen once, and the ten largest clones take just under 2%. The sample consisted of PBMCs, taken just over 38 days after intestinal transplant. These receptors all come from a human patient who received an intestinal transplant, so some T cells may come from the graft donor.

A few counts support this clone. V and J are TRBV10-3 and TRBJ1-3; no reliable D call. CDR1 and CDR2 (germline): ENHRY, SYGVKD. V gave up 0 bases and J gave up 0 bases, with 6 bases separating them. The CDR3 has 15 residues. CDR3: CAISESGGSGNTIYF. As DNA, the CDR3 is TGTGCCATCAGTGAGTCGGGAGGCTCTGGAAACACCATATATTTT.

The gene calls are TRBV19 and TRBJ2-1; TRBD2 matches 7 bases. Germline assignment: CDR1 LNHDA and CDR2 SQIVND (reference sequence). The CDR3 runs to 15 residues. V shed 1 base, J shed 3 bases, and the junction held 3 bases outside the gene matches. The CDR3 sequence is CASSIAGGVYNEQFF. CDR3 nucleotides: TGTGCCAGTAGTATAGCGGGAGGCGTCTACAATGAGCAGTTCTTC.

The CDR3 nucleotides are TGTGCCAGCAGCGACAGCTATGGCTACACCTTC. Translating it yields CASSDSYGYTF. The chain couples TRBV9 to TRBJ1-2; D is ambiguous. CDR3 length: 11 residues. Germline V gives CDR1 SGDLS, CDR2 YYNGEE. Trimming shortened V by 3 bases and J by 4 bases, and 4 bases separated the two germline ends.

V is TRBV28 and J is TRBJ2-7; 7 bases are a match to TRBD1. CDR1 MDHEN and CDR2 SYDVKM come from the germline V gene. The V gene end was trimmed by 3 bases and the J gene end by 6 bases; junction bases not matched to a gene: 8. The CDR3 totals 14 residues. CDR3 nucleotides: TGTGCCAGCAGTTTTAGCAGGGGGACCTCCGAGCAGTACTTC. Its translation is CASSFSRGTSEQYF.

This clone was seen more than once but under ten times. V and J are TRBV6-1 and TRBJ2-1, with D uncertain. CDR1 is MNHNS, CDR2 SASEGT, per germline. Trimming removed 1 base at V and 0 bases at J, with 7 bases between. CDR3 size: 15 residues. Here the CDR3 reads CASSEGPSSYNEQFF. DNA for the CDR3: TGTGCCAGCAGTGAAGGGCCCAGCTCCTACAATGAGCAGTTCTTC.

The genes are TRBV29-1 and TRBJ2-3; tentative D call: TRBD2 (5 bases). V was trimmed by 1 base and J by 0 bases, leaving 11 bases between them. The CDR3 extends over 15 amino acids. CDR1 is SQVTM and CDR2 is ANQGSEA in the germline V gene. Here the CDR3 DNA reads TGCAGCGTTGAAGGGAGGAGCTCTAGCACAGATACGCAGTATTTT. Amino acid sequence: CSVEGRSSSTDTQYF.

This clone was counted once. A read error may produce the germline difference seen at one junction end. The chain has TRBV7-7 and TRBJ2-7; TRBD2 might be the D (6 bases). Germline CDR1 is SSHAT and CDR2 is FNYEAQ (reference sequence). CDR3 length: 15 amino acids. Here the CDR3 DNA reads TGTGCTAGCAGCTTAGGTGGAGGGGCTGGCTACGAGCAGTACTTC. This gives the protein CASSLGGGAGYEQYF.

The chain couples TRBV28 to TRBJ1-2, with D unresolved. Trimming stripped 11 bases from V and 4 bases from J, with 14 bases between. Germline V gene sequence: CDR1 MDHEN, CDR2 SYDVKM. The CDR3 extends over 12 amino acids. CDR3: CACGSRTYGYTF. CDR3 coding DNA: TGTGCCTGTGGTTCCAGGACCTATGGCTACACCTTC.

The chain links TRBV4-1 to TRBJ1-2; D unresolved. Trimming took off 1 base at V and 4 bases at J, with 13 bases between the two ends. The CDR3 extends over 15 amino acids. Looked up from germline, CDR1 is MGHRA and CDR2 is YSYEKL. CDR3 DNA sequence: TGCGCCAGCAGCCAAGTCCTCGGGAGATTCTATGGCTACACCTTC. This encodes CASSQVLGRFYGYTF.